The 27 T cell receptor beta chains in this list originate from one sample, sequenced in a study of blood T cell repertoires in COVID-19. Assay: immunoSEQ multiplex PCR; the TCRdb copy retains only in-frame clones and omits some. The sample shows about 230,000 clones, approximately 87% of them seen only once. The sequencing input was peripheral blood. All receptors come from an older woman with active or convalescent COVID-19.

The table lists this clone with many counts. The chain uses TRBV9 and TRBJ1-2; TRBD1 is a possible D gene (6 bases). This CDR3 is built from 12 residues. Germline CDR1 is SGDLS and CDR2 is YYNGEE. V was cut by 5 bases and J by 12 bases, with 17 bases left in between. The CDR3 protein is CASREQQGADTF. The CDR3 bases are TGTGCCAGCAGAGAACAACAGGGAGCCGACACCTTC.

This chain connects TRBV10-3 to TRBJ2-7; TRBD1 matches 9 bases. V was pared by 0 bases and J by 4 bases, with 1 base of the junction left unmatched. The CDR3 has 14 amino acids. The germline CDR1 and CDR2 sequences are ENHRY and SYGVKD. CDR3 coding DNA: TGTGCCATCAGTGAGTCGGGGACAGGGTACGAGCAGTACTTC. Translation gives CAISESGTGYEQYF.

V usage is TRBV6-1 and J usage is TRBJ2-5; a possible D gene is TRBD2 (6 bases). Trimming took off 2 bases at V and 5 bases at J, with 6 bases between the two ends. The germline CDR1 and CDR2 sequences are MNHNS and SASEGT. CDR3 length equals 12 residues. CDR3 coding DNA: TGTGCCAGCAGTGAACGGGGGGAGACCCAGTACTTC. It specifies CASSERGETQYF.

The gene calls are TRBV30 and TRBJ1-5; D is possibly TRBD1 (6 bases). The CDR3 runs 13 residues. CDR1 is GTSNPN and CDR2 is SVGIG in the germline V gene (reference sequence). Trimming took 5 bases from V and 5 from J, leaving 13 bases between them. The CDR3 here is CAWSSGGHQPQHF. The CDR3 DNA sequence: TGTGCCTGGTCTTCGGGGGGCCATCAGCCCCAGCATTTT. Variable domain in full (rest from reference TRBV30 and TRBJ1-5): SQTIHQWPATLVQPVGSPLSLECTVEGTSNPNLYWYRQAAGRGLQLLFYSVGIGQISSEVPQNLSASRPQDRQFILSSKKLLLSDSGFYLCAWSSGGHQPQHFGDGTRLSIL.

The chain has TRBV7-2 and TRBJ2-1; D unclear. V was clipped by 5 bases and J by 4 bases, with 9 bases between them. The CDR3 is 13 residues long. Germline lookup yields CDR1 SGHTA and CDR2 FQGNSA. CDR3 coding DNA: TGTGCCAGCAGCCCCCACTTGTACAATGAGCAGTTCTTC. Its translation is CASSPHLYNEQFF.

The rearrangement uses TRBV3-1 (or the pseudogene TRBV3-2) and TRBJ1-4; maybe TRBD1 (6 bases). V was shortened by 4 bases and J by 8 bases, with 20 bases between the two germline ends. In germline, CDR1 is LGHDT, CDR2 YNNKEL (reference sequence). This CDR3 is built from 16 residues. For the CDR3, the DNA is TGTGCCAGCAGCCCCATTGGGCAACAGGGTTGGGAAAAACTGTTTTTT. Its translation: CASSPIGQQGWEKLFF.

The CDR3, as DNA: TGTGCCAGCAGCCCCCACCGAGTCGGACAGGGGTGGTATGGCTACACCTTC. This sequence encodes CASSPHRVGQGWYGYTF. The chain combines TRBV7-8 with TRBJ1-2; 9 nucleotides line up with TRBD1. The trim removed 5 bases at V and 5 bases at J, leaving 15 bases unmatched. The CDR3 spans 17 residues. Germline loops: CDR1 SGHVS, CDR2 FQNEAQ.

The chain combines TRBV28 with TRBJ2-3; a possible D gene is TRBD1 (5 bases). Germline-derived CDR1 and CDR2 are MDHEN and SYDVKM. Trimming took off 5 bases at V and 1 base at J, with 16 bases between the two ends. CDR3 length: 16 residues. The CDR3 reads CASSTPQGGGTDTQYF. The DNA for the CDR3 is TGTGCCAGCAGTACCCCTCAGGGTGGGGGCACAGATACGCAGTATTTT.

The V and J genes are TRBV2 and TRBJ2-5; D remains unclear. This CDR3 is 10 amino acids long. Germline V lookup: CDR1 SNHLY, CDR2 FYNNEI. The ends were cut back, 9 bases at V and 2 bases at J, with 4 bases in the middle. The CDR3 nucleotides read TGTGCCAGTCTGCAAGAGACCCAGTACTTC. Its translation is CASLQETQYF.

V and J are TRBV6-5 and TRBJ2-7, with 8 positions matching TRBD2. Germline V gene data show CDR1 as MNHEY and CDR2 as SVGAGI. After removal of 4 bases from V and 5 bases from J, the junction contained 13 bases not matched to a gene. The CDR3 spans 16 residues. The CDR3 loop is CASSSPASGSKDEQYF. CDR3 nucleotides: TGTGCCAGCAGTTCACCCGCTAGCGGGTCAAAGGACGAGCAGTACTTC.

This clone appeared once. This chain uses TRBV6-5 with TRBJ2-1; 7 bases fit TRBD1. The CDR3 has 15 residues. Germline CDR1 MNHEY, CDR2 SVGAGI. Trimming removed 6 bases from V and 7 bases from J; junction bases left unmatched: 12. Written as DNA, the CDR3 is TGTGCCAGCAGAACACCTTTACAGGGGCAGAATGAGCAGTTCTTC. This gives the protein CASRTPLQGQNEQFF.

This chain connects TRBV15 to TRBJ2-2; 9 nucleotides agree with TRBD1. This CDR3 comprises 16 residues. Looked up from germline, CDR1 is LNHNV and CDR2 is YYDKDF (reference sequence). V gave up 3 bases and J gave up 4 bases; unmatched junction bases: 6. The CDR3 nucleotides read TGTGCCACCAGCAGGGAGGACAGGGGCCCCACCGGGGAGCTGTTTTTT. It encodes CATSREDRGPTGELFF.

This chain joins TRBV28 and TRBJ2-1; 8 bases map to TRBD1. Germline-derived CDR1 and CDR2 are MDHEN and SYDVKM. V was clipped by 3 bases and J by 6 bases; unmatched bases: 13. This CDR3 comprises 17 residues. The CDR3 nucleotides read TGTGCCAGCAGTTTTGCGTTTGGACAGGGCTTCTTCAATGAGCAGTTCTTC. This sequence encodes CASSFAFGQGFFNEQFF.

This chain links TRBV7-9 with TRBJ1-1, with D possibly being TRBD1 (5 bases). The CDR3 sequence is 12 residues long. Germline V gene lookup returns CDR1 SEHNR and CDR2 FQNEAQ (reference sequence). Trimming removed 4 bases at V and 12 bases at J, with 15 bases between. CDR3 sequence: CASSSAAGLTFF. The CDR3 coding sequence is TGTGCCAGCAGCTCTGCGGCAGGGCTAACTTTCTTT.

The chain is built from TRBV5-1 and TRBJ2-1; TRBD1 aligns across 7 bases. Unmatched junction bases numbered 5, after V lost 4 bases and J lost 4 bases. CDR3 length: 14 amino acids. The germline V gene has CDR1 SGHRS and CDR2 YFSETQ. The CDR3 region has the DNA TGCGCCAGCAGCGTGGGGACAGCGTACAATGAGCAGTTCTTC. Translated, it gives CASSVGTAYNEQFF.

This clone has just a few counts. The chain has TRBV5-5 and TRBJ2-7; 8 positions agree with TRBD1. J gave up 4 bases and V 4 bases, and 7 bases lay outside the gene matches. Germline-derived CDR1 and CDR2 are SGHKS and YYEKEE (reference sequence). CDR3 length equals 14 residues. In DNA, the CDR3 is TGTGCCAGCAGCCTAAGAACAGGGGGGTACGAGCAGTACTTC. It specifies CASSLRTGGYEQYF. The full variable domain, completed using reference TRBV5-5 and TRBJ2-7, is DAGVTQSPTHLIKTRGQQVTLRCSPISGHKSVSWYQQVLGQGPQFIFQYYEKEERGRGNFPDRFSARQFPNYSSELNVNALLLGDSALYLCASSLRTGGYEQYFGPGTRLTVT.

This clone is a singleton in its sample. The sample carries other DNA sequences with the same CDR3. The rearrangement links TRBV7-6 to TRBJ1-2, with D maybe TRBD1 (5 bases). The CDR3 length is 14 residues. V dropped 6 bases and J dropped 4 bases, with 15 bases sitting between them. Germline CDR1 and CDR2: SGHVS and FNYEAQ. CDR3 bases: TGTGCCAGCAGTTTCCAGGGAGGCTCCTATGGCTACACCTTC. Protein sequence: CASSFQGGSYGYTF.

The J gene is TRBJ2-1, the V gene TRBV7-3, with D uncertain. Trimming removed 2 bases at V and 0 bases at J, with 11 bases between. Germline assignment: CDR1 SGHTA and CDR2 FQGTGA. The CDR3 is 16 amino acids. Here the CDR3 DNA reads TGTGCCAGCAGCTTAGTGGGCGCGAGCTCCTACAATGAGCAGTTCTTC. Translating gives CASSLVGASSYNEQFF.

The chain links TRBV5-6 to TRBJ2-3; the D is unclear. V lost 0 bases to trimming and J lost 4 bases, with 9 bases between them. The CDR3 runs to 14 residues. The germline gives CDR1 SGHDT, CDR2 YYEEEE. This CDR3 reads CASSLALLSDTQYF. The CDR3 DNA follows: TGTGCCAGCAGCTTGGCCCTTTTATCAGATACGCAGTATTTT.

This clone turned up a few times. The CDR3 DNA reads as TGTGCCAGCAGCCAAGATATGGACAGGATCTATGGCTACACCTTC. Its protein product is CASSQDMDRIYGYTF. The chain has TRBV3-1 (or the pseudogene TRBV3-2) and TRBJ1-2, with 7 bases aligning to TRBD1. The J segment lost 4 bases and the V segment lost 0 bases, leaving 5 bases of the junction unmatched. Germline CDR1 reads LGHDT; CDR2 reads YNNKEL (reference sequence). The CDR3 totals 15 residues.

The chain employs TRBV6-4 and TRBJ2-1; 8 nucleotides line up with TRBD2. V shed 2 bases, J shed 8 bases, and the junction held 2 bases outside the gene matches. Germline CDR1 reads MRHNA; CDR2 reads SNTAGT. The CDR3 loop spans 13 amino acids. This CDR3 reads CASSDRGGYEQFF. The DNA for the CDR3 is TGTGCCAGCAGTGACCGGGGGGGCTATGAGCAGTTCTTC.

This chain connects TRBV27 to TRBJ1-1, with D possibly matching TRBD1 (5 bases). This CDR3 is 14 amino acids long. The germline gives CDR1 MNHEY, CDR2 SMNVEV (reference sequence). The V gene lost 3 bases and the J gene lost 5 bases, with 13 bases spanning the gap. The CDR3, as DNA: TGTGCCAGCAGTTTTTATTTGGGGGGAACTGAAGCTTTCTTT. Translation: CASSFYLGGTEAFF.

The V call is TRBV3-1 (or the pseudogene TRBV3-2), the J call TRBJ1-1, with D hard to call. The CDR3 runs 12 residues. Trimming took 4 bases from V and 1 from J, leaving 4 bases between them. Germline lookup yields CDR1 LGHDT and CDR2 YNNKEL (reference sequence). CDR3 DNA: TGTGCCAGCAGCCCCGGGAACACTGAAGCTTTCTTT. Amino acids: CASSPGNTEAFF.

A remark on this clone: The germline gene is not matched at one end of the junction; a read error may be the cause. This chain links TRBV18 with TRBJ1-6; TRBD1 matches 11 bases. In germline, CDR1 is KGHSH, CDR2 LQKENI. The CDR3 is 15 amino acids. CDR3 sequence (DNA): TGTGCCAGCTCATTACCGGGACAGGGGGATTCACCCCCCCACTTT. Translation: CASSLPGQGDSPPHF.

The J gene is TRBJ1-2, the V gene TRBV3-1 (or the pseudogene TRBV3-2); D gene ambiguous. The germline gives CDR1 LGHDT, CDR2 YNNKEL (reference sequence). With 0 bases removed from V and 8 bases from J, the gap between germline ends came to 10 bases. CDR3 size: 13 residues. The CDR3 region has the DNA TGTGCCAGCAGCCAAGATCTCCGTATCGGCTACACCTTC. Translated: CASSQDLRIGYTF.

V gene TRBV19 combines with J gene TRBJ2-6; D is ambiguous. This CDR3 region has 17 residues. From germline, CDR1 is LNHDA and CDR2 SQIVND (reference sequence). V was cut by 4 bases and J by 1 base, with 14 bases left in between. CDR3 protein: CASSTRLAQSGANVLTF. In DNA form, the CDR3 reads TGTGCCAGTAGTACGCGACTGGCCCAATCTGGGGCCAACGTCCTGACTTTC. Complete variable domain (other parts from reference TRBV19 and TRBJ2-6): DGGITQSPKYLFRKEGQNVTLSCEQNLNHDAMYWYRQDPGQGLRLIYYSQIVNDFQKGDIAEGYSVSREKKESFPLTVTSAQKNPTAFYLCASSTRLAQSGANVLTFGAGSRLTVL.

This clone appeared a few times. This chain uses TRBV19 with TRBJ1-5, with D unresolved. The V and J ends lost 5 bases and 4 bases respectively, with 6 bases between them. This CDR3 comprises 12 residues. Germline CDR1 is LNHDA and CDR2 is SQIVND (reference sequence). CDR3 nucleotide sequence: TGTGCCAGTAGTCCAACTAATCAGCCCCAGCATTTT. Amino acids: CASSPTNQPQHF.